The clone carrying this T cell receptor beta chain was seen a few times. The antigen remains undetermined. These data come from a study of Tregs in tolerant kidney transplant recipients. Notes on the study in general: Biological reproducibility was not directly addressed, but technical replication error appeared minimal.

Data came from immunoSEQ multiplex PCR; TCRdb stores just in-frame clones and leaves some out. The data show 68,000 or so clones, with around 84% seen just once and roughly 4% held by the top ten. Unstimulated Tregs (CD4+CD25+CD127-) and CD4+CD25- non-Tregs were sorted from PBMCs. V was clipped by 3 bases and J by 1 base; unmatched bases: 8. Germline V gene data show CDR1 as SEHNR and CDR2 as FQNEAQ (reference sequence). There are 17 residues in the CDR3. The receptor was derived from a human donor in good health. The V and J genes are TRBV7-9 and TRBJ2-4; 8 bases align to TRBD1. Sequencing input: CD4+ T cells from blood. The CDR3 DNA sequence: TGTGCCAGCAGCTTGGGTCAGGGGGCGTTGGCCAAAAACATTCAGTACTTC. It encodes CASSLGQGALAKNIQYF.